Each of the 13 T cell receptor beta chains below was sequenced from the same sample in a study of OX40 agonist ivuxolimab in advanced cancers. Assay: immunoSEQ multiplex PCR; the TCRdb copy retains only in-frame clones and omits some. The table includes approximately 69,000 clones, about four fifths detected once. Sequenced material: CD4+ or CD8+ T cells sorted from blood, taken in a trial of the OX40 agonist ivuxolimab. The receptors were sampled from an adult with an advanced solid tumor such as melanoma, head and neck, liver or kidney cancer.

The chain carries TRBV4-3 and TRBJ1-6; no definite D call. The CDR3 is 16 residues long. The V gene's germline CDR1 is LGHNA and CDR2 YSLEER. With 1 base removed from V and 3 bases from J, the gap between germline ends came to 10 bases. Here the CDR3 reads CASSQGPSSYNSPLHF. Written as DNA, the CDR3 is TGCGCCAGCAGCCAAGGCCCTTCGAGCTATAATTCACCCCTCCACTTT.

This clone was picked up one time. The chain employs TRBV9 and TRBJ2-3; D perhaps matches TRBD2 (7 bases). The germline gives CDR1 SGDLS, CDR2 YYNGEE. The germline V and J ends were trimmed by 0 bases and 1 base, with 12 bases remaining between them. The CDR3 is 16 residues long. Here the CDR3 reads CASSVGRGAGTDTQYF. The CDR3 DNA reads as TGTGCCAGCAGCGTAGGTCGGGGGGCCGGCACAGATACGCAGTATTTT.

The V call is TRBV6-5, the J call TRBJ2-1; D tentatively fits TRBD1 or TRBD2 (5 bases each). Trimming left V 6 bases short and J 10 bases short, with 19 bases between. CDR1 is MNHEY and CDR2 is SVGAGI in the germline V gene. The CDR3 sequence is 14 residues long. In DNA, the CDR3 is TGTGCCAGCAGCTCCGGGGCAGGTCCAGGCGAGCAGTTCTTC. Residues: CASSSGAGPGEQFF.

This chain uses TRBV7-9 with TRBJ2-5; 7 positions match TRBD2. The length of the CDR3 is 15 residues. With V trimmed by 7 bases and J by 3 bases, 11 bases remained unmatched. CDR1 is SEHNR, CDR2 FQNEAQ, per germline (reference sequence). CDR3 loop: CASTKEGLPEETQYF. The DNA for the CDR3 is TGTGCCAGCACCAAGGAGGGACTACCCGAAGAGACCCAGTACTTC.

This chain joins TRBV18 and TRBJ2-3, with no clear D. Germline loops: CDR1 KGHSH, CDR2 LQKENI. The ends were cut back, 5 bases at V and 5 bases at J, with 5 bases in the middle. This CDR3 region has 11 residues. CDR3 sequence (DNA): TGTGCCAGCTCAGTTGGAGATACGCAGTATTTT. Translated: CASSVGDTQYF.

The chain has TRBV9 and TRBJ1-6; no clear D. This CDR3 comprises 15 residues. Looked up from germline, CDR1 is SGDLS and CDR2 is YYNGEE. Deletions cut 3 bases from V and 3 bases from J, with 10 bases between. The CDR3 protein is CASSASGFYNSPLHF. In nucleotides, the CDR3 is TGTGCCAGCAGCGCCTCCGGATTCTATAATTCACCCCTCCACTTT.

The chain joins TRBV9 to TRBJ1-2; TRBD1 matches 10 bases. CDR1 and CDR2 (germline): SGDLS, YYNGEE. V lost 3 bases to trimming and J lost 5 bases; unmatched junction nucleotides: 13. The CDR3 totals 17 residues. CDR3 protein: CASSERDRGDLEYGYTF. CDR3 nucleotide sequence: TGTGCCAGCAGCGAGCGGGACAGGGGTGACTTGGAGTATGGCTACACCTTC.

This clone was recorded only once. The rearrangement joins TRBV7-8 to TRBJ1-1; possibly TRBD1 for D (5 bases). Trimming stripped 6 bases from V and 1 base from J, with 12 bases between. The CDR3 totals 14 residues. Per the germline V gene, CDR1 is SGHVS and CDR2 is FQNEAQ. The DNA for the CDR3 is TGTGCCAGCAGAAGAAATACAGGGAACACTGAAGCTTTCTTT. The encoded protein is CASRRNTGNTEAFF.

The V gene is TRBV7-2, the J gene TRBJ2-1, with TRBD2 matching 10 bases. Germline V gene sequence: CDR1 SGHTA, CDR2 FQGNSA. This CDR3 is 16 amino acids long. V trimming: 5 bases; J trimming: 2 bases; junction bases outside the gene matches: 6. CDR3 DNA sequence: TGTGCCAGCAGCGCCCTTAGCGGGGGGACCTACAATGAGCAGTTCTTC. Translation gives CASSALSGGTYNEQFF.

The genes are TRBV25-1 and TRBJ1-2, with a weak D call TRBD1 (5 bases). The CDR3 spans 15 residues. V lost 6 bases and J lost 0, with 14 bases in between. CDR1 is MGHDK, CDR2 SYGVNS, per germline. The CDR3 DNA is TGTGCCAGCAGCTGGGGGACCTCCGCTAACTATGGCTACACCTTC. This translates into CASSWGTSANYGYTF.

The chain employs TRBV4-3 and TRBJ2-3, with no clear D. The CDR3 consists of 15 residues. Trimming left V 4 bases short and J 0 bases short, with 11 bases between. From germline, CDR1 is LGHNA and CDR2 YSLEER. The CDR3 DNA sequence: TGCGCCAGCAGCCGGGCCGTATCTAGCACAGATACGCAGTATTTT. This translates into CASSRAVSSTDTQYF.

The chain links TRBV5-1 to TRBJ2-6, with no clear D. CDR1 is SGHRS, CDR2 YFSETQ, per germline. This CDR3 region has 15 residues. Trimming took off 4 bases at V and 0 bases at J, with 8 bases between the two ends. The DNA for the CDR3 is TGCGCCAGCAGCCCGCATCCCTCTGGGGCCAACGTCCTGACTTTC. It specifies CASSPHPSGANVLTF.

The chain uses TRBV11-3 and TRBJ1-1; the D is unclear. V was trimmed by 1 base and J by 3 bases, leaving 6 bases between them. This CDR3 is 13 amino acids long. The germline CDR1 and CDR2 sequences are SGHNT and YENEEA. The CDR3: CASSLARYTEAFF. CDR3 DNA: TGTGCCAGCAGCTTAGCCAGATACACTGAAGCTTTCTTT.